These T cell receptor beta chains were read from a single sample in a study of OX40 agonist ivuxolimab in advanced cancers. Some clones are missing from TCRdb's copy, which holds only in-frame ones; the method was immunoSEQ multiplex PCR. The sample shows roughly 60,000 clones, roughly nine tenths of them seen only once. The starting material was CD4+ or CD8+ T cells sorted from blood, obtained in a trial of the OX40 agonist ivuxolimab. These TCRs come from an adult with an advanced solid tumor such as melanoma, head and neck, liver or kidney cancer. Each CDR3 is given with its conserved first and last residue. D genes are given only for firm matches. The size field is filled for only some rows; it gives once, few, many or a size class.

>.|.|TRBV7-3|TRBJ2-7
CASSLLADSYEQYF
>.|.|TRBV18|TRBJ1-2
CASSPGLGEANYGYTF
>.|.|TRBV6-1|TRBJ2-7
CASIRRKTYEQYF
>.|TRBD1|TRBV7-3|TRBJ2-3
CASSTDRGGTQYF
>.|TRBD1|TRBV6-5|TRBJ1-2
CASSYLPGQGLYGYTF
>.|.|TRBV21-1|TRBJ2-7
CASSKDFRQDYF
>.|TRBD2|TRBV9|TRBJ2-1
CASSVLAGDNEQFF
>.|.|TRBV4-3|TRBJ2-3
CASSLGSGPDTQYF
>.|.|TRBV7-6|TRBJ2-6
CASSAVQVSGANVLTF
>.|TRBD2|TRBV18|TRBJ2-1
CASSRTLGLAGDYNEQFF
>.|TRBD1|TRBV5-1|TRBJ2-5
CASHRGTLQETQYF
>.|TRBD2|TRBV28|TRBJ2-2
CASSAPGLGNTGELFF
>.|TRBD1|TRBV7-2|TRBJ1-1
CASSREKITGEAFF
>.|TRBD1|TRBV27|TRBJ2-7
CASSPGQGLLEQYF
>.|.|TRBV5-4|TRBJ2-2
CASSQYTGELFF
>.|TRBD2|TRBV5-6|TRBJ2-1
CASRGLAGGNEQFF
>.|TRBD2|TRBV11-3|TRBJ2-1
CASAGGRDEQFF
>.|.|TRBV28|TRBJ2-1
CASRPQDDYNEQFF
>.|.|TRBV15|TRBJ2-7
CATSRGAASSYEQYF
>.|.|TRBV19|TRBJ2-1
CASSRFAGETYNEQFF
>.|TRBD1|TRBV13|TRBJ1-2
CASSLGQGVDGYTF
>.|.|TRBV7-2|TRBJ2-1
CASSASGGVVGQFF
>.|.|TRBV29-1|TRBJ2-5
CSVVRQEGETQYF
>.|TRBD1|TRBV7-2|TRBJ2-2
CASSSHTGGLELFF
>.|.|TRBV4-1|TRBJ1-2
CASSQGYYGYTF
>.|.|TRBV7-2|TRBJ2-7
CASSLEPLYEQYF
>.|TRBD1|TRBV5-4|TRBJ1-2
CASSETGIRARGYTF
>.|TRBD1|TRBV19|TRBJ1-5
CASSVTGVNNQPQHF
>.|.|TRBV30|TRBJ1-4
CAWSGGFNNEKLFF
>.|TRBD1|TRBV30|TRBJ2-7
CAWSVQGLEQYF
>.|TRBD1|TRBV30|TRBJ1-2
CAWSGPGQLANYGYTF
>.|TRBD1|TRBV4-1|TRBJ1-5
CASSQEGQGLRPQHF
>.|.|TRBV10-3|TRBJ1-6
CAISPDSGVNSPLHF
>.|.|TRBV10-1|TRBJ2-1
CASSDAPGDRSSYNEQFF
>once|.|TRBV15|TRBJ2-1
CATSRDLTSGLVSNEQFF
>.|.|TRBV7-4|TRBJ2-7
CASRVELCEQYF
>.|.|TRBV5-4|TRBJ1-4
CASSLGTDEKLFF
>few|.|TRBV10-1|TRBJ2-2
CASSRGQTNTGELFF
>.|TRBD1|TRBV7-6|TRBJ2-7
CASSLSGGQGNYEQYF
>.|TRBD1|TRBV7-7|TRBJ2-1
CASSRDRGNEQFF
>.|TRBD1|TRBV6-6|TRBJ1-3
CAARGQGQYTIYF
>once|.|TRBV7-3|TRBJ2-1
CASSLGGGTVNNEQFF
>once|.|TRBV6-5|TRBJ1-5
CASSKGTTGNQPQHF
>.|.|TRBV6-5|TRBJ1-1
CASTSGSEAFF
>few|.|TRBV5-6|TRBJ2-3
CASTSGLGTDTQYF
>.|TRBD2|TRBV5-1|TRBJ2-1
CASGLASGRIEQFF
>.|.|TRBV28|TRBJ2-6
CASSLWGTARSGANVLTF
>once|.|TRBV12-1|TRBJ1-1
CASSLGLFAFF
>.|TRBD1|TRBV5-6|TRBJ2-7
CASSLEGTGFSSEQYF